Below, 19 T cell receptor beta chains from the same sample are listed, as sequenced in a study of T cell changes during pregnancy in multiple sclerosis. Clones were sequenced by immunoSEQ multiplex PCR, and TCRdb holds only the in-frame ones, with some missing. The repertoire holds about 57,000 clones, with about nine tenths as singletons. Material: peripheral blood, obtained in the first trimester of pregnancy. The receptors here all came from a female donor in good health, enrolled as a control in a pregnancy study.

The rearrangement uses TRBV11-2 and TRBJ1-2; 7 bases fit TRBD1. CDR1 and CDR2 from the germline V gene are SGHAT and FQNNGV. This CDR3 spans 15 amino acids. V lost 6 bases, J lost 4 bases, and 11 bases stayed unmatched. CDR3 sequence: CASSNERTGSYGYTF. As DNA, the CDR3 is TGTGCCAGCAGTAATGAACGGACAGGTTCCTATGGCTACACCTTC.

The J gene is TRBJ2-5, the V gene TRBV29-1; 11 bases match TRBD2. The V gene's germline CDR1 is SQVTM and CDR2 ANQGSEA. The CDR3 has 13 amino acids. V lost 6 bases and J lost 5; bases outside the gene matches: 5. Written as DNA, the CDR3 is TGCAGCGTGGCTAGCGGGAGGTTGGAGACCCAGTACTTC. It yields the protein CSVASGRLETQYF.

This clone was detected once. This CDR3 reads CASSLDTRKIDEQYF. The CDR3 nucleotides are TGTGCCAGCAGCTTGGACACCAGGAAGATCGACGAGCAGTACTTC. V usage is TRBV5-4 and J usage is TRBJ2-7, with D hard to call. CDR1 is SGHNT, CDR2 YYREEE, per germline (reference sequence). Trimming shortened V by 0 bases and J by 5 bases, and 15 bases separated the two germline ends. The CDR3 has 15 amino acids.

This clone was observed a single time. The chain recombines TRBV11-2 with TRBJ1-1; TRBD1 matches 7 bases. Germline CDR1 is SGHAT and CDR2 is FQNNGV. The junction had 13 bases not matched to a gene; V was cut back by 1 base and J by 5 bases. The CDR3 spans 17 residues. CDR3 coding DNA: TGTGCCAGCAGCTTAGGGCCAGACAGGGCTGGAGGGACTGAAGCTTTCTTT. As protein: CASSLGPDRAGGTEAFF.

This sequence joins TRBV5-6 and TRBJ2-7; 8 nucleotides line up with TRBD2. V trimming: 1 base; J trimming: 3 bases; junction bases outside the gene matches: 9. This CDR3 region has 16 residues. The germline V gene has CDR1 SGHDT and CDR2 YYEEEE. DNA for the CDR3: TGTGCCAGCAGCTTGAGTATAGCTAGCGGGTACTACGAGCAGTACTTC. This codes for CASSLSIASGYYEQYF. The full variable domain, its missing parts supplied by reference TRBV5-6 and TRBJ2-7, is DAGVTQSPTHLIKTRGQQVTLRCSPKSGHDTVSWYQQALGQGPQFIFQYYEEEERQRGNFPDRFSGHQFPNYSSELNVNALLLGDSALYLCASSLSIASGYYEQYFGPGTRLTVT.

The V and J genes are TRBV11-2 and TRBJ1-6, with D unresolved. Per the germline V gene, CDR1 is SGHAT and CDR2 is FQNNGV. Trimming left V 1 base short and J 2 bases short, with 6 bases between. This CDR3 is built from 15 residues. CDR3 sequence (DNA): TGTGCCAGCAGCTTAGCCCCGGCCTATAATTCACCCCTCCACTTT. Translating gives CASSLAPAYNSPLHF. Variable domain in full (rest from reference TRBV11-2 and TRBJ1-6): EAGVAQSPRYKIIEKRQSVAFWCNPISGHATLYWYQQILGQGPKLLIQFQNNGVVDDSQLPKDRFSAERLKGVDSTLKIQPAKLEDSAVYLCASSLAPAYNSPLHFGNGTRLTVT.

Written as DNA, the CDR3 is TGTGCCAGCAGCATTAAGGGGGGGGGTCAGCCCCAGCATTTT. It yields the protein CASSIKGGGQPQHF. V is TRBV21-1 and J is TRBJ1-5. TRBV21-1 is shown as a pseudogene. CDR3 length: 14 amino acids.

The chain recombines TRBV7-9 with TRBJ2-3; 15 bases are shared with TRBD2. The CDR3 loop spans 16 amino acids. Trimming at V came to 5 bases and at J to 5 bases, leaving 5 bases not matched to a gene. Germline V gene sequence: CDR1 SEHNR, CDR2 FQNEAQ (reference sequence). This chain's CDR3 is CASSPGLAGGEDTQYF. The CDR3, as DNA: TGTGCCAGCAGCCCGGGACTAGCGGGAGGTGAAGATACGCAGTATTTT.

CDR3 DNA: TGTGCCAGCCTGCGCGGGAGGGCCGCCTACGAGCAGTACTTC. It is translated as CASLRGRAAYEQYF. The rearrangement joins TRBV2 to TRBJ2-7; TRBD2 aligns across 9 bases. The CDR3 loop spans 14 amino acids. Trimming removed 8 bases from V and 2 bases from J; junction bases left unmatched: 7. Germline V CDR1 and CDR2: SNHLY, FYNNEI.

The rearrangement joins TRBV29-1 to TRBJ2-2, with D maybe TRBD2 (6 bases). CDR1 is SQVTM and CDR2 is ANQGSEA in the germline V gene. CDR3 length: 13 residues. V lost 7 bases and J 5 bases, leaving 14 bases between the germline ends. As DNA, the CDR3 is TGCAGCGGGAGGCGACGGGGGACCGGGGAGCTGTTTTTT. It yields the protein CSGRRRGTGELFF.

The chain combines TRBV7-9 with TRBJ2-2, with D perhaps TRBD2 (5 bases). The CDR3 spans 12 residues. V shed 3 bases and J shed 7 bases, with 6 bases lying between them. Germline V gene data show CDR1 as SEHNR and CDR2 as FQNEAQ (reference sequence). The CDR3 DNA follows: TGTGCCAGCAGCTTCGGGGACGGGGAGCTGTTTTTT. Amino acid sequence: CASSFGDGELFF.

The V call is TRBV27, the J call TRBJ2-7, with 11 bases fitting TRBD1. The CDR3 consists of 16 residues. V lost 8 bases and J lost 2; bases outside the gene matches: 11. Germline values: CDR1 MNHEY, CDR2 SMNVEV (reference sequence). CDR3 in DNA: TGTGCCAGCGGATCAGGACAGGGGGCTTATCCCTACGAGCAGTACTTC. Encoded protein: CASGSGQGAYPYEQYF.

For the CDR3, the DNA is TGTGCCTGGAGTGTACAAGGACAGGGGAATCAGCCCCAGCATTTT. Its translation: CAWSVQGQGNQPQHF. The chain combines TRBV30 with TRBJ1-5; 9 bases fit TRBD1. V dropped 0 bases and J dropped 4; count of bases not matched to a gene: 4. Germline V gene data show CDR1 as GTSNPN and CDR2 as SVGIG (reference sequence). The CDR3 loop spans 15 amino acids.

V is TRBV6-1 and J is TRBJ1-1, with a possible D match to TRBD1 (5 bases). CDR1 is MNHNS and CDR2 is SASEGT in the germline V gene. This CDR3 is built from 14 residues. Trimming stripped 0 bases from V and 5 bases from J, with 10 bases between. The CDR3, as DNA: TGTGCCAGCAGTGAAGCTCGAAGGACAACTGAAGCTTTCTTT. Its translation: CASSEARRTTEAFF.

The chain links TRBV25-1 to TRBJ2-2; TRBD1 agrees at 9 bases. From germline, CDR1 is MGHDK and CDR2 SYGVNS. The CDR3 has 15 amino acids. J was trimmed by 8 bases and V by 8 bases; bases with no gene match: 12. As DNA, the CDR3 is TGTGCCAGCCACGGAGGGACAGGGACGGTGGGGGAGCTGTTTTTT. Translation gives CASHGGTGTVGELFF.

The chain joins TRBV14 to TRBJ2-1; 11 positions agree with TRBD2. This CDR3 region has 15 residues. Per the germline V gene, CDR1 is SGHDN and CDR2 is FVKESK. Germline trimming cut 6 bases from V and 8 bases from J; bases unmatched to any gene: 9. The CDR3 spells CASRLGTSGRHEQFF. The CDR3 nucleotides read TGTGCCAGCAGGCTCGGGACTAGCGGAAGACATGAGCAGTTCTTC. Full variable domain (outside the CDR3, taken from reference TRBV14 and TRBJ2-1): EAGVTQFPSHSVIEKGQTVTLRCDPISGHDNLYWYRRVMGKEIKFLLHFVKESKQDESGMPNNRFLAERTGGTYSTLKVQPAELEDSGVYFCASRLGTSGRHEQFFGPGTRLTVL.

The rearrangement joins TRBV7-3 to TRBJ2-5; 7 positions agree with TRBD1. There are 15 residues in the CDR3. Germline CDR1 is SGHTA and CDR2 is FQGTGA. V was clipped by 4 bases and J by 3 bases; unmatched bases: 8. Written as DNA, the CDR3 is TGTGCCAGCAGCTCAGCCGGGACAGCCAAAGAGACCCAGTACTTC. This gives the protein CASSSAGTAKETQYF.

The chain uses TRBV28 and TRBJ1-4; no reliable D call. The CDR3 is made up of 15 amino acids. V dropped 6 bases and J dropped 6 bases, with 17 bases sitting between them. Germline CDR1 MDHEN, CDR2 SYDVKM. CDR3 region: CASSWGKGGHEKLFF. CDR3 DNA: TGTGCCAGCAGCTGGGGAAAAGGAGGGCATGAAAAACTGTTTTTT.

The rearrangement uses TRBV10-3 and TRBJ2-7, with 8 bases lining up with TRBD2. Germline assignment: CDR1 ENHRY and CDR2 SYGVKD. The ends lost 3 bases at V and 2 bases at J; junction bases unmatched: 0. The CDR3 runs to 13 residues. The CDR3 DNA reads as TGTGCCATCAGTGACGGGGGGGCCTACGAGCAGTACTTC. Translated, it gives CAISDGGAYEQYF.